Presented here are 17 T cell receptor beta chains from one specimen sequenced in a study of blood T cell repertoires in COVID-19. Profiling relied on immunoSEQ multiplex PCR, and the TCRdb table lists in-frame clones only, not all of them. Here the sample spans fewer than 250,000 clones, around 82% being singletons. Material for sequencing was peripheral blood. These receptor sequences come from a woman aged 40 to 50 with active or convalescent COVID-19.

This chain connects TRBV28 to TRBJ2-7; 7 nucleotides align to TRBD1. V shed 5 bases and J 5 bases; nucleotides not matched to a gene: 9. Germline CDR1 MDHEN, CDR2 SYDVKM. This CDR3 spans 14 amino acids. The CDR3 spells CASSHPGQANEQYF. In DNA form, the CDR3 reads TGTGCCAGCAGTCACCCCGGACAGGCGAACGAGCAGTACTTC.

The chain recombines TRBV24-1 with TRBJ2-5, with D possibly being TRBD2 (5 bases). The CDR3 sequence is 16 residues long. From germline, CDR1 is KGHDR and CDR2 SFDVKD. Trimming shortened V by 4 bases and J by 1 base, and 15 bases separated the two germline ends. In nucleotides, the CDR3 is TGTGCCACCAGTGACCAACGGGGAGCCCCCCAAGAGACCCAGTACTTC. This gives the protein CATSDQRGAPQETQYF.

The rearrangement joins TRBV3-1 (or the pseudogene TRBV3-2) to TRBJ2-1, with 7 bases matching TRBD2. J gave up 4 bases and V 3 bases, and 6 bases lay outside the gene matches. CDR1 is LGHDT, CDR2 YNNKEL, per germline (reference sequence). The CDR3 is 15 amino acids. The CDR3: CASSHGLADYNEQFF. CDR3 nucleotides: TGTGCCAGCAGCCATGGGCTAGCGGATTACAATGAGCAGTTCTTC.

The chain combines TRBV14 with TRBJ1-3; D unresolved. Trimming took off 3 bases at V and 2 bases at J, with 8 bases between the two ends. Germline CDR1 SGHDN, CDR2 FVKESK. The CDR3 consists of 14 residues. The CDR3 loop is CASSQRVPGNTIYF. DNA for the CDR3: TGTGCCAGCAGCCAGCGGGTTCCTGGAAACACCATATATTTT.

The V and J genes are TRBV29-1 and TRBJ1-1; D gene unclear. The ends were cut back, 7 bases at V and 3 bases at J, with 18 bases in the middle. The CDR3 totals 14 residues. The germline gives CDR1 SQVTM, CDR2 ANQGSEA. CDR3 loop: CSGLGALADTEAFF. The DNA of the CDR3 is TGCAGCGGGCTGGGAGCCTTAGCGGACACTGAAGCTTTCTTT.

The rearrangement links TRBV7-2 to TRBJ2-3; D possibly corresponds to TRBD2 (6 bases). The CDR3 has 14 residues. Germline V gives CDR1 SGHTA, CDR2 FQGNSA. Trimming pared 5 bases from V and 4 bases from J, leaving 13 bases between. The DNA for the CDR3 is TGTGCCAGCAGCCAAACTAGCTCTCCAGATACGCAGTATTTT. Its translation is CASSQTSSPDTQYF.

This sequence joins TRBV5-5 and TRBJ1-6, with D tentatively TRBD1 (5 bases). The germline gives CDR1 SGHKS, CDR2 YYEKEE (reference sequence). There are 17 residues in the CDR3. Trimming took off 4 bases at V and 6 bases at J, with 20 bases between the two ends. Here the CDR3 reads CASSPTPGPQFNSPLHF. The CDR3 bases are TGTGCCAGCAGCCCTACTCCAGGGCCTCAGTTTAATTCACCCCTCCACTTT.

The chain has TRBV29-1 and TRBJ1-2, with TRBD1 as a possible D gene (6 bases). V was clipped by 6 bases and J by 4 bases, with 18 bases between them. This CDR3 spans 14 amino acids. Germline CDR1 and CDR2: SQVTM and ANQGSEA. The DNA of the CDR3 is TGCAGCGTGGACCCCTGGGGGGGCGCCTATGGCTACACCTTC. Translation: CSVDPWGGAYGYTF.

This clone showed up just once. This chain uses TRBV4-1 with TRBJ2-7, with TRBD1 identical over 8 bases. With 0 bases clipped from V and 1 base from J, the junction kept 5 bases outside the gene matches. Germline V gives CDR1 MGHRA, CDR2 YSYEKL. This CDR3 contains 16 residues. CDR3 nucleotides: TGCGCCAGCAGCCAAGACGGGCAGGGGGCATCCTACGAGCAGTACTTC. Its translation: CASSQDGQGASYEQYF.

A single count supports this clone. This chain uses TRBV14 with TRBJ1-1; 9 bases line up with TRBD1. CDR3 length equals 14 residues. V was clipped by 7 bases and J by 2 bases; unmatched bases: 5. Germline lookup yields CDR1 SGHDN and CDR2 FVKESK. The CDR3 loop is CASTRGQGNTEAFF. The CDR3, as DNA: TGTGCCAGCACCCGGGGACAGGGAAACACTGAAGCTTTCTTT.

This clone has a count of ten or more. CDR3 sequence reads: CASSLIIRIAGDEQFF. The CDR3, as DNA: TGTGCCAGCAGCTTAATAATTCGGATAGCGGGCGATGAGCAGTTCTTC. The chain recombines TRBV7-9 with TRBJ2-1, with TRBD2 identical over 7 bases. With V trimmed by 2 bases and J by 8 bases, 12 bases remained unmatched. The CDR3 contains 16 residues. Germline V gene data show CDR1 as SEHNR and CDR2 as FQNEAQ (reference sequence).

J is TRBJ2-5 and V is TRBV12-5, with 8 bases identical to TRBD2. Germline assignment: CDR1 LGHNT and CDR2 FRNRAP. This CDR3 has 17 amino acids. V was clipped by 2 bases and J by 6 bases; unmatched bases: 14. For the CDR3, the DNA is TGTGCTAGTGGTTTGCCCCCCCGGGAGGGGGAAGGACAGACCCAGTACTTC. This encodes CASGLPPREGEGQTQYF.

The CDR3 region has the DNA TGTGCCAGCAGCCAAGCGGGCAGGGCGACCGGGGAGCTGTTTTTT. Translated: CASSQAGRATGELFF. J is TRBJ2-2 and V is TRBV4-2, with D maybe TRBD1 (5 bases). V lost 1 base, J lost 5 bases, and 11 bases lay in between. Germline V lookup: CDR1 LGHNA, CDR2 YNFKEQ. The CDR3 contains 15 residues.

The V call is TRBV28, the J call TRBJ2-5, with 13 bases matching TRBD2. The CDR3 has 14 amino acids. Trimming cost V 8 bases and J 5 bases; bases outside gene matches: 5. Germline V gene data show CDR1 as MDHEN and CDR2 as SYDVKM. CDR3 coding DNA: TGTGCCAGCCAGACTAGCGGGGGGCCGGAGACCCAGTACTTC. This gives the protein CASQTSGGPETQYF.

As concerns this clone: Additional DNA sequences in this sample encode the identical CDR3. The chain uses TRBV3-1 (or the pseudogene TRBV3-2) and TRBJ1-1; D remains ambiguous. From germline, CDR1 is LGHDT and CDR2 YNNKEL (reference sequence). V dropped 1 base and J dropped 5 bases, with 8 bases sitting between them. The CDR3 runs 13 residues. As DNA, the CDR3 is TGTGCCAGCAGCCAAGGGACGGGAACTGAAGCTTTCTTT. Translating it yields CASSQGTGTEAFF.

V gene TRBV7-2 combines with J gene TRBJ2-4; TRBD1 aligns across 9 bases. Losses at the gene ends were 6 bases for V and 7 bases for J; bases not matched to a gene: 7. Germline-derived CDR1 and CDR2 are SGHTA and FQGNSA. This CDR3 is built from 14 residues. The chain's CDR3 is CASRGTGGVNIQYF. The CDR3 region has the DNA TGTGCCAGCAGGGGTACAGGGGGCGTGAACATTCAGTACTTC. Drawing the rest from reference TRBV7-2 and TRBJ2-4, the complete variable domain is GAGVSQSPSNKVTEKGKDVELRCDPISGHTALYWYRQSLGQGLEFLIYFQGNSAPDKSGLPSDRFSAERTGGSVSTLTIQRTQQEDSAVYLCASRGTGGVNIQYFGAGTRLSVL.

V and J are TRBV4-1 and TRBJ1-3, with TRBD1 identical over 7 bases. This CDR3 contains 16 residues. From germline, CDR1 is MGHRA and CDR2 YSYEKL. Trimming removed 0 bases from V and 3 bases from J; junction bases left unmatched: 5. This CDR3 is CASSQEGGDFGNTIYF. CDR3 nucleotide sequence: TGCGCCAGCAGCCAAGAAGGGGGCGATTTTGGAAACACCATATATTTT.